This T cell receptor beta chain was identified in a study of response to subunit inactivated influenza vaccine. Findings and limits, study-wide: Authors suggested each seasonal influenza vaccination recruits few new T cells.

From the RT-PCR reads, TCRdb called clonotypes with MiXCR, one entry per CDR3 protein. The profile covers hundreds of thousands of distinct CDR3 sequences, with about 15% appearing a single time and 3% taken by the ten largest. Trimming pared 2 bases from V and 7 bases from J, leaving 5 bases between. This CDR3 has 12 residues. The V gene's germline CDR1 is MNHNY and CDR2 SVGAGI (reference sequence). About this clonotype: Its antigen is currently unknown.

The clonotype was recovered from a man aged 45-69 years who received an inactivated influenza vaccine. This specimen consisted of CD4+ T cells sorted from PBMCs, obtained less than 30 months after vaccination. The chain joins TRBV6-6 to TRBJ2-2; D call uncertain. The CDR3 here is CASSYGDGELFF. In nucleotides, the CDR3 is TGTGCCAGCAGTTACGGGGACGGGGAGCTGTTTTTT.